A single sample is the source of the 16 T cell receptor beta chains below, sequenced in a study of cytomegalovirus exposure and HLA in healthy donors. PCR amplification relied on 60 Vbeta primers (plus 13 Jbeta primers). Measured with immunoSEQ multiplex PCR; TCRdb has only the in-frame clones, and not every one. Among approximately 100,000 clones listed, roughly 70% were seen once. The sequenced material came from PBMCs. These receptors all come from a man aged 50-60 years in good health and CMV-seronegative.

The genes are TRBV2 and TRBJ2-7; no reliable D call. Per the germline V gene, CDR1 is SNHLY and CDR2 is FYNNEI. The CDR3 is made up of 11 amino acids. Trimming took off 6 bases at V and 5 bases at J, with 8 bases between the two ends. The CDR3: CASRFFDEQYF. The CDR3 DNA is TGTGCCAGCAGGTTCTTTGACGAGCAGTACTTC.

Written as DNA, the CDR3 is TGTGCCAGCAGCTCCTCAGTTTACAATGAGCAGTTCTTC. It specifies CASSSSVYNEQFF. The rearrangement links TRBV7-2 to TRBJ2-1; D not certain. This CDR3 spans 13 amino acids. Trimming left V 4 bases short and J 4 bases short, with 8 bases between. The germline gives CDR1 SGHTA, CDR2 FQGNSA. The whole variable domain, remainder taken from reference TRBV7-2 and TRBJ2-1, is GAGVSQSPSNKVTEKGKDVELRCDPISGHTALYWYRQSLGQGLEFLIYFQGNSAPDKSGLPSDRFSAERTGGSVSTLTIQRTQQEDSAVYLCASSSSVYNEQFFGPGTRLTVL.

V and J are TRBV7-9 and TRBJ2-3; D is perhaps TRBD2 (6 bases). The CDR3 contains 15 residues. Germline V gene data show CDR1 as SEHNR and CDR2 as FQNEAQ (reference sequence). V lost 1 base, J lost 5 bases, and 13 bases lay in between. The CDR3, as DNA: TGTGCCAGCAGCTTAGGTTCGGGACTCAGAGATACGCAGTATTTT. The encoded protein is CASSLGSGLRDTQYF.

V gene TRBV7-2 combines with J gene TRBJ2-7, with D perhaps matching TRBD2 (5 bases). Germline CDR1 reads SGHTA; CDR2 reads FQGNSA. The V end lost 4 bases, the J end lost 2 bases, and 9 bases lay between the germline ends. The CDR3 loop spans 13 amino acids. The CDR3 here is CASSSGVAYEQYF. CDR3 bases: TGTGCCAGCAGCTCCGGGGTAGCCTACGAGCAGTACTTC.

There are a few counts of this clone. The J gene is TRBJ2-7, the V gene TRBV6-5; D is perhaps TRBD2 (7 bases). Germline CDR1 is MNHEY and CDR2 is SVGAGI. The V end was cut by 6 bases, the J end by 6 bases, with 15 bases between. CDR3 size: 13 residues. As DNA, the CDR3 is TGTGCCAGCAGGGTGGGGGGGCTCGGCGAGCAGTACTTC. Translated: CASRVGGLGEQYF.

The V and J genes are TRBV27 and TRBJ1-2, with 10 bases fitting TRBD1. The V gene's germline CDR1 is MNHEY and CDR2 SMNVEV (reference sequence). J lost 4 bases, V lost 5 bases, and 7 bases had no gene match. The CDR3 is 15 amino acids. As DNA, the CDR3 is TGTGCCAGCAGTCCCGGACAGGGGGTGTCCTATGGCTACACCTTC. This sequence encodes CASSPGQGVSYGYTF.

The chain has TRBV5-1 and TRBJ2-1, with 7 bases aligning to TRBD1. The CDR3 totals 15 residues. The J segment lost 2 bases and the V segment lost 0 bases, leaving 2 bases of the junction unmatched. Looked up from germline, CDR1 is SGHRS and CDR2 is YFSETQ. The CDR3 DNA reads TGCGCCAGCAGCTTGGGAAGGGGGCCCTACAATGAGCAGTTCTTC. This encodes CASSLGRGPYNEQFF. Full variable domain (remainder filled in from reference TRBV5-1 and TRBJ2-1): KAGVTQTPRYLIKTRGQQVTLSCSPISGHRSVSWYQQTPGQGLQFLFEYFSETQRNKGNFPGRFSGRQFSNSRSEMNVSTLELGDSALYLCASSLGRGPYNEQFFGPGTRLTVL.

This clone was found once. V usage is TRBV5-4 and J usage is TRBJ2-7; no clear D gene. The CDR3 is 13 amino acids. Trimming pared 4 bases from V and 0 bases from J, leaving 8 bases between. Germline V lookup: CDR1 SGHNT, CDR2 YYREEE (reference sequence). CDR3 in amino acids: CASSPSYSYEQYF. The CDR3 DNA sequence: TGTGCCAGCAGCCCAAGCTACTCCTACGAGCAGTACTTC.

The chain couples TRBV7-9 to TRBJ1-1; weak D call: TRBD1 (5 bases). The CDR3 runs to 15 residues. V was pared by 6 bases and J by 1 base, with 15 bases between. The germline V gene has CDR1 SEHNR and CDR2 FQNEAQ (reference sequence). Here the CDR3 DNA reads TGTGCCAGCAGGGGGCTGGGGCAGAGGAACACTGAAGCTTTCTTT. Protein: CASRGLGQRNTEAFF.

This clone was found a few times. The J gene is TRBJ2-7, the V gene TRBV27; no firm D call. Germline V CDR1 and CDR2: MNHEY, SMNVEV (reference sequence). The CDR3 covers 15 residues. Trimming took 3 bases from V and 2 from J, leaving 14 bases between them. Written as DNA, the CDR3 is TGTGCCAGCAGTTTTAAATCTGGCAGAACCTACGAGCAGTACTTC. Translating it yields CASSFKSGRTYEQYF.

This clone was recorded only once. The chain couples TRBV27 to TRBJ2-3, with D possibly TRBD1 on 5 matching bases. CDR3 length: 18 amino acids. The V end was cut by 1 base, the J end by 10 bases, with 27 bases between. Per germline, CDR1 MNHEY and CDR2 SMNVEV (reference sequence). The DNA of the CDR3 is TGTGCCAGCAGTTTATTTTATTTTCGGACATTCACGTATCGGTCGCAGTATTTT. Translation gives CASSLFYFRTFTYRSQYF.

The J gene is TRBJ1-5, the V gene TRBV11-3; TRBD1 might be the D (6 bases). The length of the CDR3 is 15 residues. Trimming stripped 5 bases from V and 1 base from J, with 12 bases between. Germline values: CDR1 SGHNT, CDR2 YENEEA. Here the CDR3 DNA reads TGTGCCAGCAGCGTCAGGGGTCCGAGCAATCAGCCCCAGCATTTT. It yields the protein CASSVRGPSNQPQHF.

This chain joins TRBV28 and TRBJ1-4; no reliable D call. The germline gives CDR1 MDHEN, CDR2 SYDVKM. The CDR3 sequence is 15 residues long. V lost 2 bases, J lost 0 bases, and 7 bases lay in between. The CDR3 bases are TGTGCCAGCAGTTTAGGAACAGCAACTAATGAAAAACTGTTTTTT. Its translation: CASSLGTATNEKLFF.

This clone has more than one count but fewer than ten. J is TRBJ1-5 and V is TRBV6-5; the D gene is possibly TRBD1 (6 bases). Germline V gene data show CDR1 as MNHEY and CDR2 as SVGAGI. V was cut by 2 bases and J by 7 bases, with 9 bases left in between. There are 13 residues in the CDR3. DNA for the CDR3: TGTGCCAGCAGTTACGACAGGCTCCAGCCCCAGCATTTT. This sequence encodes CASSYDRLQPQHF.

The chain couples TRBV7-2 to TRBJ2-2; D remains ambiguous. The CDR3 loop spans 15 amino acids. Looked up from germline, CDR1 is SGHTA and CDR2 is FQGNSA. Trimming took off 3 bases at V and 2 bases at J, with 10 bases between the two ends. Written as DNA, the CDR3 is TGTGCCAGCAGCTTTAGACACACAAACACCGGGGAGCTGTTTTTT. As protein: CASSFRHTNTGELFF.

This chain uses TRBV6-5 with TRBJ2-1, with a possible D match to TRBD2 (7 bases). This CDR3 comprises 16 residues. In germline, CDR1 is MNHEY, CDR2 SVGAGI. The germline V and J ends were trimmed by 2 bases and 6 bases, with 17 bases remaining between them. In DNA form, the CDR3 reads TGTGCCAGCAGTTACGCGGGAGAGGGGGTTTTCAATGAGCAGTTCTTC. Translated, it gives CASSYAGEGVFNEQFF.